This T cell receptor (beta chain) is drawn from a study of persistence of HIV-infected CD4 T cells. The CDR3 loop spans 15 amino acids. V lost 6 bases and J lost 2; bases outside the gene matches: 9. The germline gives CDR1 SNHLY, CDR2 FYNNEI. A few counts support this clone. Its antigen is still unknown. Notes on the study in general: CMV- and Gag-responding cells had lower TCRbeta richness than CD3/CD28-responding cells.

An overlapping HIV-1 Gag peptide pool stimulated these cells at roughly 1 ug/peptide/mL. Sorted nonresponding memory CD4+ T cells were CD40L-negative, CD69-negative, CD45RO-high. Sequencing used immunoSEQ version 4 in survey mode. Clones were read by immunoSEQ multiplex PCR, and TCRdb kept only the in-frame ones, dropping some. Here the sample spans roughly 35,000 clones, 75% to 90% being singletons. V and J are TRBV2 and TRBJ2-5, with 7 bases that match TRBD1. The source material was cultured CD4+ T cells from PBMCs, sampled from a patient who received antiretroviral therapy. The TCR comes from an adult with HIV. The donor label of this sample is uncertain. CDR3 residues: CASSQGQPGQETQYF. DNA for the CDR3: TGTGCCAGCAGCCAGGGACAGCCCGGGCAAGAGACCCAGTACTTC.